This T cell receptor (beta chain) was recorded in a study of blood T cell repertoires in COVID-19. Assay: immunoSEQ multiplex PCR; the TCRdb copy retains only in-frame clones and omits some. The data hold approximately 170,000 clones, with more than 85% observed a single time. The V end lost 5 bases, the J end lost 4 bases, and 9 bases lay between the germline ends. This CDR3 has 13 residues. Per germline, CDR1 SGHVS and CDR2 FQNEAQ. The sequenced material came from peripheral blood. This TCR came from a woman aged 80 or older with COVID-19, enrolled during active disease. The chain has TRBV7-8 and TRBJ1-3, with D hard to call. In DNA form, the CDR3 reads TGTGCCAGCAGCCCAGCCACAGGAAACACCATATATTTT. The encoded protein is CASSPATGNTIYF.